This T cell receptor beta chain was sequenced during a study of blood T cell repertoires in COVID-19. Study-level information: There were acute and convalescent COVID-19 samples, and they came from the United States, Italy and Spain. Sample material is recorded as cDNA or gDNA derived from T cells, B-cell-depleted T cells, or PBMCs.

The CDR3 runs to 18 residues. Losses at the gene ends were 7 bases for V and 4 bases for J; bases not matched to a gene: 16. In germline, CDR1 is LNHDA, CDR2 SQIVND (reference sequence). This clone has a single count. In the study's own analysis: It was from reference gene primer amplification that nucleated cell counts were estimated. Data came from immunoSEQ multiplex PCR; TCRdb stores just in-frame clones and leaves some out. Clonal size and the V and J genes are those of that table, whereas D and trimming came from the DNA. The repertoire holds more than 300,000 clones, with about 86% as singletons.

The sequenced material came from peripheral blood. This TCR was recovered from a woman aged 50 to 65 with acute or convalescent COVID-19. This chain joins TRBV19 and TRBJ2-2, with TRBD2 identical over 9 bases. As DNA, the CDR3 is TGTGCCAGTACCCCAAGCCGGCTAGCGGGGCCGTCCACCGGGGAGCTGTTTTTT. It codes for CASTPSRLAGPSTGELFF.